This T cell receptor beta chain was profiled in a study of response to subunit inactivated influenza vaccine. MiXCR was run by TCRdb on the RT-PCR reads, yielding one entry per CDR3 protein. Here the sample spans some 550,000 distinct CDR3 sequences, around 25% being singletons. The CDR3 runs 15 residues. Germline V CDR1 and CDR2: LGHDT, YNNKEL (reference sequence). Unmatched junction bases numbered 2, after V lost 1 base and J lost 3 bases. Separately, the same data were catalogued under a study of T cells expressing NK-cell markers. From that report: Making the TCR beta cDNA relied on 5'RACE template switching with UMIs. Each TCR beta repertoire originated in sorted T cells that were CD3+CD56+NKG2C+, CD3+CD56+NKG2C- or CD3+CD56-NKG2C+. For several experiments, T cell sorting was restricted to the alpha-beta TCR population by means of an anti-gamma-delta TCR antibody. In roughly 6 donors, dominant CD3+CD56+NKG2C+ clones formed about 1.0-8% of CD8+ cells. Nothing established the HCMV specificity of expanded NKG2C+ T cell clones.

This material consisted of CD4+ T cells sorted from PBMCs, taken about 12 days after vaccination. This receptor was identified in a man aged 50 to 59 who received an inactivated influenza vaccine. The gene calls are TRBV3-1 and TRBJ2-7; TRBD2 matches at 11 bases. The CDR3 loop is CASSQVAGGFYEQYF. DNA of the CDR3: TGTGCCAGCAGCCAAGTAGCGGGGGGGTTCTACGAGCAGTACTTC.